The clone carrying this T cell receptor beta chain was seen a few times. Its matching antigen is unknown. The CDR3 spans 15 residues. The ends lost 1 base at V and 0 bases at J; junction bases unmatched: 3. Germline V lookup: CDR1 SGHDT, CDR2 YYEEEE. The data are from a study of CD8 T cells in ankylosing spondylitis. Via MiXCR, TCRdb re-called the 5' RACE reads, giving one row per CDR3 protein. The sample lists roughly 150,000 distinct CDR3 sequences, around a third occurring once. Study-wide results and caveats: Made up of several highly homologous variants, a TCR beta motif appeared characteristic of ankylosing spondylitis blood.

The origin of this receptor is a male donor with ankylosing spondylitis. The material sequenced was synovial fluid, either unsorted or a sorted T cell fraction (not recorded which). This rearrangement joins TRBV5-6 to TRBJ2-7, with 8 bases aligning to TRBD1. CDR3 DNA: TGTGCCAGCAGCTTGCACGGACAGGGCTCCTACGAGCAGTACTTC. This translates into CASSLHGQGSYEQYF.